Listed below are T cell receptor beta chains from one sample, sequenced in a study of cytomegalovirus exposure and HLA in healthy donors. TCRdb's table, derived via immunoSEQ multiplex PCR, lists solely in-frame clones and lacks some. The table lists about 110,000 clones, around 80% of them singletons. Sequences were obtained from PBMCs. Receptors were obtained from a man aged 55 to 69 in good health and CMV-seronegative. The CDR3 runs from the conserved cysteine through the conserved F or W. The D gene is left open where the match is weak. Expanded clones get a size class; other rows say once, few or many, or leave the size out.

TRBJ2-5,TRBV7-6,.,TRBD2,CASSPSGGAWETQYF,TGTGCCAGCAGCCCCAGCGGGGGGGCGTGGGAGACCCAGTACTTC
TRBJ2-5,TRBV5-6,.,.,CASSLWGGGQETQYF,TGTGCCAGCAGCTTGTGGGGGGGCGGCCAAGAGACCCAGTACTTC
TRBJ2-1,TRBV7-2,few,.,CASSFGGVRNEQFF,TGTGCCAGCAGCTTCGGGGGAGTCCGCAATGAGCAGTTCTTC
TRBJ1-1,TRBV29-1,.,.,CSVETRQKAFF,TGCAGCGTTGAAACTCGACAGAAAGCTTTCTTT
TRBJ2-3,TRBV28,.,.,CASSPGGRSAQYF,TGTGCCAGCAGCCCCGGGGGTAGAAGTGCGCAGTATTTT
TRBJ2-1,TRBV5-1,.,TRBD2,CASSLTSGVYNEQFF,TGCGCCAGCAGCTTAACTAGCGGGGTCTACAATGAGCAGTTCTTC
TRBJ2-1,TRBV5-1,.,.,CASSLRAAYNEQFF,TGCGCCAGCAGCTTGAGAGCGGCGTACAATGAGCAGTTCTTC
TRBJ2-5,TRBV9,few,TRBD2,CASSVGLAGAGETQYF,TGTGCCAGCAGCGTCGGACTAGCGGGGGCTGGGGAGACCCAGTACTTC
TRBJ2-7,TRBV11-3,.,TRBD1,CASSPYRGSYEQYF,TGTGCCAGCAGCCCCTACAGGGGCTCCTACGAGCAGTACTTC
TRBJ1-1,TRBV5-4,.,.,CASSLDVAGAFF,TGTGCCAGCAGCTTGGATGTGGCGGGAGCTTTCTTT
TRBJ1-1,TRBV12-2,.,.,CAGPSNTEAFF,TGTGCAGGGCCCTCGAACACTGAAGCTTTCTTT
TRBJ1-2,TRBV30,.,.,CAWSINSYGYTF,TGTGCCTGGAGTATAAACAGCTATGGCTACACCTTC
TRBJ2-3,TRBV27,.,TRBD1,CASSLRTGWNPDTQYF,TGTGCCAGCAGTCTCCGGACAGGGTGGAACCCAGATACGCAGTATTTT
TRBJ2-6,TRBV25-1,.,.,CASSQAGTSSGANVLTF,TGTGCCAGCAGTCAAGCCGGGACAAGCTCTGGGGCCAACGTCCTGACTTTC
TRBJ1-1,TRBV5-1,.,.,CASSLDGQQAEAFF,TGCGCCAGCAGCCTGGATGGACAGCAAGCTGAAGCTTTCTTT
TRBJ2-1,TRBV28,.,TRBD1,CASRPQGTDHNEQFF,TGTGCCAGCAGGCCTCAAGGGACAGACCACAATGAGCAGTTCTTC
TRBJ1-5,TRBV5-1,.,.,CASSRAGDSNQPQHF,TGCGCCAGCAGTCGGGCAGGGGACAGCAATCAGCCCCAGCATTTT
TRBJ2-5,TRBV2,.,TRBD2,CASSEATSGGETQYF,TGTGCCAGCAGTGAAGCAACTAGCGGGGGCGAGACCCAGTACTTC
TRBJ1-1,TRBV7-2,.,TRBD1,CASSLMPTGVNEAFF,TGTGCCAGCAGCCTCATGCCGACAGGGGTAAATGAAGCTTTCTTT
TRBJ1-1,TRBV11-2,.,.,CASSRERVGRAGTEAFF,TGTGCCAGCAGCCGAGAGCGTGTGGGCAGGGCGGGGACTGAAGCTTTCTTT
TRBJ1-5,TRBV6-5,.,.,CASSRLGQPQHF,TGTGCCAGCTCGAGATTGGGCCAGCCCCAGCATTTT
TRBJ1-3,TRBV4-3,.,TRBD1,CASSQSGRGLAGNTIYF,TGCGCCAGCAGCCAATCCGGCAGGGGGCTTGCTGGAAACACCATATATTTT
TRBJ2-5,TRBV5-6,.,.,CASSLRLETQYF,TGTGCCAGCAGCTTGCGGTTAGAGACCCAGTACTTC
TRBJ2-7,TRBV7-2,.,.,CASSPTPVSYEQYF,TGTGCCAGCAGCCCGACACCCGTATCCTACGAGCAGTACTTC
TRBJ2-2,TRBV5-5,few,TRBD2,CASSLRLAGGYTGELFF,TGTGCCAGCAGCTTGCGACTAGCGGGGGGGTACACCGGGGAGCTGTTTTTT
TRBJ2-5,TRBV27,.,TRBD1,CASSLGQGVRTQYF,TGTGCCAGCAGTTTAGGACAGGGAGTCCGGACCCAGTACTTC
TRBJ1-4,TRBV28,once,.,CASSSNEKLFF,TGTGCCAGCAGTTCAAATGAAAAACTGTTTTTT
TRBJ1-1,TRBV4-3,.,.,CASSQDWGFNTEAFF,TGCGCCAGCAGCCAAGATTGGGGCTTTAACACTGAAGCTTTCTTT
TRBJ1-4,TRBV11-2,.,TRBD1,CASSSLPGGEKLFF,TGTGCCAGCAGCTCGCTACCAGGGGGTGAAAAACTGTTTTTT
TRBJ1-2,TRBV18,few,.,CASSLDSGIYGYTF,TGTGCCAGCTCACTGGACAGTGGTATCTATGGCTACACCTTC
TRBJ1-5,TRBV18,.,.,CASSPAREEPQHF,TGTGCCAGCTCACCGGCCAGGGAGGAGCCCCAGCATTTT
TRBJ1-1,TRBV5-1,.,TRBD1,CASSFTTGTTEAFF,TGCGCCAGCAGCTTTACGACAGGGACCACTGAAGCTTTCTTT
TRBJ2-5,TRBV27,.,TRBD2,CASSASSGGETQYF,TGTGCCAGCAGTGCATCTAGCGGGGGGGAGACCCAGTACTTC
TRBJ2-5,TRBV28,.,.,CASSLPQIQETQYF,TGTGCCAGCAGTTTACCTCAGATCCAAGAGACCCAGTACTTC
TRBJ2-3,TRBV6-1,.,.,CASSEAYVDTQYF,TGTGCCAGCAGTGAAGCCTACGTAGATACGCAGTATTTT
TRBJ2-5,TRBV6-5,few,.,CASSYSMSTRETQYF,TGTGCCAGCAGTTACTCGATGTCTACCCGAGAGACCCAGTACTTC
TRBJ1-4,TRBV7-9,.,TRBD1,CASSLEAGGPEKLFF,TGTGCCAGCAGCTTAGAGGCAGGGGGCCCGGAAAAACTGTTTTTT
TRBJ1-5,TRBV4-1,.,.,CASSQDLGGNQPQHF,TGCGCCAGCAGCCAAGATCTCGGGGGTAATCAGCCCCAGCATTTT
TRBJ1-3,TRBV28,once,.,CASSLWTAGNTIYF,TGTGCCAGCAGTTTATGGACAGCCGGAAACACCATATATTTT
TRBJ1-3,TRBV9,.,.,CASSAQGPSGNTIYF,TGTGCCAGCAGCGCTCAGGGTCCCTCTGGAAACACCATATATTTT
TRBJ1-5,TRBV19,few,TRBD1,CASRNQGEGNQPQHF,TGTGCCAGTAGAAATCAGGGGGAAGGCAATCAGCCCCAGCATTTT
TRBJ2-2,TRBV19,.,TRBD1,CASTQAGTGAGELFF,TGTGCCAGTACCCAAGCCGGGACAGGGGCCGGGGAGCTGTTTTTT
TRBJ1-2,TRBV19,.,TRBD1,CASSGGTEVGYTF,TGTGCCAGTAGTGGCGGGACAGAAGTTGGCTACACCTTC
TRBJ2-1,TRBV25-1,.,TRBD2,CASSENLLAGDSYNEQFF,TGTGCCAGCAGTGAAAATCTCCTGGCGGGGGACTCCTACAATGAGCAGTTCTTC
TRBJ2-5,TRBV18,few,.,CASSPRGLVQETQYF,TGTGCCAGCTCACCACGAGGGTTGGTCCAAGAGACCCAGTACTTC
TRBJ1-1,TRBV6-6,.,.,CASDTGFMNTEAFF,TGTGCCAGCGATACAGGCTTCATGAACACTGAAGCTTTCTTT
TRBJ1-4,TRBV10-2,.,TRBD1,CASSRDSNEKLFF,TGCGCCAGCAGCCGGGACAGTAATGAAAAACTGTTTTTT
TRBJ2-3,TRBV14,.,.,CASSGPGRDTQYF,TGTGCCAGCAGCGGCCCGGGGAGGGATACGCAGTATTTT
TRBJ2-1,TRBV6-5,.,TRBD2,CASSYSRGRGVNEQFF,TGTGCCAGCAGTTACTCGCGGGGTCGGGGGGTGAATGAGCAGTTCTTC
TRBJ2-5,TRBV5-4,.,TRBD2,CASSKKTSGDQETQYF,TGTGCCAGCAGCAAAAAGACTAGCGGGGATCAAGAGACCCAGTACTTC
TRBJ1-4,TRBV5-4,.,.,CASKGDSNEKLFF,TGTGCCAGCAAAGGAGACAGTAATGAAAAACTGTTTTTT
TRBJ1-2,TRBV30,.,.,CAWSPYSGVNGYTF,TGTGCCTGGAGTCCATACTCGGGTGTTAATGGCTACACCTTC
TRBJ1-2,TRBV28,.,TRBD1,CASSVTIGGVYGYTF,TGTGCCAGCAGTGTAACCATAGGGGGCGTCTATGGCTACACCTTC
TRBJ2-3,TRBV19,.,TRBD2,CASSRSGGATDTQYF,TGTGCCAGTAGTCGGAGCGGGGGGGCGACAGATACGCAGTATTTT
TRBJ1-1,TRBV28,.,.,CASRDWRSLNTEAFF,TGTGCCAGCAGAGACTGGAGATCCTTGAACACTGAAGCTTTCTTT
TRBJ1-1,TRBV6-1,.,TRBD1,CASRIYRGDTEAFF,TGTGCCAGCAGAATTTACAGGGGGGACACTGAAGCTTTCTTT
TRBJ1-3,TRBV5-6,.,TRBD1,CASSPRDRGGGNTIYF,TGTGCCAGCAGCCCGCGTGACAGGGGAGGAGGAAACACCATATATTTT
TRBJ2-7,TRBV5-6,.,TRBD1,CASSSGTENYEQYF,TGTGCCAGCAGCTCCGGGACAGAGAACTACGAGCAGTACTTC
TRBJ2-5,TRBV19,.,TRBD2,CASSIGQRGQETQYF,TGTGCCAGTAGTATAGGGCAGCGGGGGCAAGAGACCCAGTACTTC
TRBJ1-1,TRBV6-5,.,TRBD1,CASSPGQGVGGAFF,TGTGCCAGCAGTCCCGGACAGGGGGTCGGAGGGGCTTTCTTT